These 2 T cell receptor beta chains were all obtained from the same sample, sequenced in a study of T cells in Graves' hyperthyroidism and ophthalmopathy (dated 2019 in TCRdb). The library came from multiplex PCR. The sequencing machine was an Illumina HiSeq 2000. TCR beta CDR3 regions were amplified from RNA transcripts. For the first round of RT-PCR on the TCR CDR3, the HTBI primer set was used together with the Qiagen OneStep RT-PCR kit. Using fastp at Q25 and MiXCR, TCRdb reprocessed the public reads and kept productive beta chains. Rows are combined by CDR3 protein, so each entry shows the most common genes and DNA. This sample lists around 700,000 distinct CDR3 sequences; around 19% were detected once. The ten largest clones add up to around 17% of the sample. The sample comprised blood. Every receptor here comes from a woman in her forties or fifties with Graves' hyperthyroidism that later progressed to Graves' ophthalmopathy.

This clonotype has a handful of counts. The CDR3 DNA follows: TGCGCCAGCAGCCAAGTGCGGCAGTATAATTCACCCCTCCACTTT. Its translation: CASSQVRQYNSPLHF. This chain uses TRBV4-1 with TRBJ1-6; D uncertain. Trimming pared 1 base from V and 4 bases from J, leaving 8 bases between. The CDR3 runs to 15 residues. Germline loops: CDR1 MGHRA, CDR2 YSYEKL.

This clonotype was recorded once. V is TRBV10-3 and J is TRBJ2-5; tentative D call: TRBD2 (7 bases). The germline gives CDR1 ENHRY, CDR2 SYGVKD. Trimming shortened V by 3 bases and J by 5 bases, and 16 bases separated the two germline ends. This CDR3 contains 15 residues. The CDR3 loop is CAISDKRGGTETQYF. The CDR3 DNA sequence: TGTGCCATCAGTGATAAGAGGGGGGGCACGGAGACCCAGTACTTC.